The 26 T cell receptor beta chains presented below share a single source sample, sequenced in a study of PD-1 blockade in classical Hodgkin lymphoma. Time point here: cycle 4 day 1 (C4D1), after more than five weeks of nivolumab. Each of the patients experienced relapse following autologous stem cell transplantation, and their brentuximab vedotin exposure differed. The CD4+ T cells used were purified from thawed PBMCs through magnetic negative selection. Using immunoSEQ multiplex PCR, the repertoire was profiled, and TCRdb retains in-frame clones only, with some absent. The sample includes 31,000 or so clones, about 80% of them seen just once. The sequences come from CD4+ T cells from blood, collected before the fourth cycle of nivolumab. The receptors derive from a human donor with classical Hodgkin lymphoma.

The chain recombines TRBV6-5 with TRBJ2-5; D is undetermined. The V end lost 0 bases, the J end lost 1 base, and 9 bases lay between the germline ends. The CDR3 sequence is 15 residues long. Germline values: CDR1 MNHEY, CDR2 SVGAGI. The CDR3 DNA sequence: TGTGCCAGCAGTTACTCGTTGGGTATCCAAGAGACCCAGTACTTC. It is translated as CASSYSLGIQETQYF.

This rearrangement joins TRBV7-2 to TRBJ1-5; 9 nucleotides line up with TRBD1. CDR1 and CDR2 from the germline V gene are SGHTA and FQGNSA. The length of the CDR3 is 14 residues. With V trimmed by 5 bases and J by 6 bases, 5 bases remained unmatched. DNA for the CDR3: TGTGCCAGCAGCCCGGGGACAGGGCTTCAGCCCCAGCATTTT. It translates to CASSPGTGLQPQHF. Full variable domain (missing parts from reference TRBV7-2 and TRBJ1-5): GAGVSQSPSNKVTEKGKDVELRCDPISGHTALYWYRQSLGQGLEFLIYFQGNSAPDKSGLPSDRFSAERTGGSVSTLTIQRTQQEDSAVYLCASSPGTGLQPQHFGDGTRLSIL.

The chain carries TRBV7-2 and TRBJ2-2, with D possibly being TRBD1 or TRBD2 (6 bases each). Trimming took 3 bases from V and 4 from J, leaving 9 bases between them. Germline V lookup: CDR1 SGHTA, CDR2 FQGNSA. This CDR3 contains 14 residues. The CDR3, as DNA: TGTGCCAGCAGCTTGGGGGGCGGCACCGGGGAGCTGTTTTTT. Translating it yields CASSLGGGTGELFF.

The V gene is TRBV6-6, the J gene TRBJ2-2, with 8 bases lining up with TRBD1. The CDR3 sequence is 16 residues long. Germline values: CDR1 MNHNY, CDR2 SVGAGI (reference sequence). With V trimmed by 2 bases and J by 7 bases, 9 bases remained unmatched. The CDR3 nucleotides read TGTGCCAGCAGTTACCGGGCAGGGGGCGGCGGCGGGGAGCTGTTTTTT. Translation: CASSYRAGGGGGELFF.

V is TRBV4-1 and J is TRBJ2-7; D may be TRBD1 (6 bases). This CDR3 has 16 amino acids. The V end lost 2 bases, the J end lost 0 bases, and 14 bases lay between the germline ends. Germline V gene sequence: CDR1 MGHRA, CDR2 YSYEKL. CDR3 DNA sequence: TGCGCCAGCAGCCAAAGCCGGGACATCTCCTCCTACGAGCAGTACTTC. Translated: CASSQSRDISSYEQYF.

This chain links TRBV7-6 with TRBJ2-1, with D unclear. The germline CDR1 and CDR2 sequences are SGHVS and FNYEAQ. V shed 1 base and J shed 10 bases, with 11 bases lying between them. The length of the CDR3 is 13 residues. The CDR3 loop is CASSLGPKQEQFF. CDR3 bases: TGTGCCAGCAGCTTAGGCCCCAAGCAGGAGCAGTTCTTC.

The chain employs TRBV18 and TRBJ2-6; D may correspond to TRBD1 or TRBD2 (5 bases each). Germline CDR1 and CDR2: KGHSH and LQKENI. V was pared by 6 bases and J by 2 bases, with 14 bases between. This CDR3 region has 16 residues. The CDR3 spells CASSDLRDAGANVLTF. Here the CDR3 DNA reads TGTGCCAGCTCCGATCTCCGGGACGCTGGGGCCAACGTCCTGACTTTC.

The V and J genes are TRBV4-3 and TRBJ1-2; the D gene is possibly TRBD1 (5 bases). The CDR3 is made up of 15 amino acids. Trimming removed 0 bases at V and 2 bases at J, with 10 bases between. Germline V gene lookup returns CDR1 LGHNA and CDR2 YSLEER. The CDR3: CASSQETASNYGYTF. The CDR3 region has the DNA TGCGCCAGCAGCCAAGAGACAGCCTCGAACTATGGCTACACCTTC.

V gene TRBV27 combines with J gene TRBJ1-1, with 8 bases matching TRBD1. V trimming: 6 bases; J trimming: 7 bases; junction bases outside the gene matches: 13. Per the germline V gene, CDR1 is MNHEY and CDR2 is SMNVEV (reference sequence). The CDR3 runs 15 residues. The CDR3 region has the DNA TGTGCCAGCAGCCCCTGGGGCAGGGGGCGGATTGAAGCTTTCTTT. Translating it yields CASSPWGRGRIEAFF.

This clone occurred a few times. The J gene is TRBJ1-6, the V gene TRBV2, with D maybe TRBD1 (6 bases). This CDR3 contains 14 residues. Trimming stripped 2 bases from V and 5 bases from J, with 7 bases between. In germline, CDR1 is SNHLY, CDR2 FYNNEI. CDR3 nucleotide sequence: TGTGCCAGCAGTGAACAGGGGAATAATTCACCCCTCCACTTT. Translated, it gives CASSEQGNNSPLHF.

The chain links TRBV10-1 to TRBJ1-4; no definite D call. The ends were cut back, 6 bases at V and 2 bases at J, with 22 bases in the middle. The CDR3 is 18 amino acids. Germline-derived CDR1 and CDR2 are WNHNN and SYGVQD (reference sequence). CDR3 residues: CASSITPSQGETNEKLFF. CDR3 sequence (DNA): TGCGCCAGCAGCATTACCCCTTCACAAGGTGAGACTAATGAAAAACTGTTTTTT.

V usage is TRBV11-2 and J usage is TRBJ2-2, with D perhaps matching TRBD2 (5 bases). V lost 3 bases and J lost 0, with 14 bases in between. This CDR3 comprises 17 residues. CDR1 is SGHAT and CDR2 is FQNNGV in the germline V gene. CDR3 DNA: TGTGCCAGCAGCTTTATCGCGGGCAGACCGAACACCGGGGAGCTGTTTTTT. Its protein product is CASSFIAGRPNTGELFF.

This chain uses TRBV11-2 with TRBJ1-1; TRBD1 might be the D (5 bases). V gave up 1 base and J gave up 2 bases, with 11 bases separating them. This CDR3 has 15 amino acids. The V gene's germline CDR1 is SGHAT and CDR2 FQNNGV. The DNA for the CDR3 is TGTGCCAGCAGCTTAGGCCTAGGGGTTAACACTGAAGCTTTCTTT. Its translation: CASSLGLGVNTEAFF.

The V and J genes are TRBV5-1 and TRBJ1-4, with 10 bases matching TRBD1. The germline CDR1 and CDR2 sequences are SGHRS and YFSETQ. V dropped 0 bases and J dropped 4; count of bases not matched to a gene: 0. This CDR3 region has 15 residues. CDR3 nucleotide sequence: TGCGCCAGCAGCTTGGGGACAGGGGGTAATGAAAAACTGTTTTTT. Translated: CASSLGTGGNEKLFF.

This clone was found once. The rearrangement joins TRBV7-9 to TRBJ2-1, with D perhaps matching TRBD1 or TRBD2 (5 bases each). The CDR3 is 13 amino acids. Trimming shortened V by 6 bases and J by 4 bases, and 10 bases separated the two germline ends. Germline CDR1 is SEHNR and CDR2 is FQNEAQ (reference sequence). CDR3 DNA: TGTGCCAGCAGGGGACGGATATACAATGAGCAGTTCTTC. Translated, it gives CASRGRIYNEQFF.

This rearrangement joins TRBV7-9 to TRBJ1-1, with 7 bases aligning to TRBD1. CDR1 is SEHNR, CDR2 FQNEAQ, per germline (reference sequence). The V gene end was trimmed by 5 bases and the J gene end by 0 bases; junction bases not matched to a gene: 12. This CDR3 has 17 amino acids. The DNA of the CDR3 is TGTGCCAGCAGCCTAGGGACAGCCATATTATTGAACACTGAAGCTTTCTTT. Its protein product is CASSLGTAILLNTEAFF.

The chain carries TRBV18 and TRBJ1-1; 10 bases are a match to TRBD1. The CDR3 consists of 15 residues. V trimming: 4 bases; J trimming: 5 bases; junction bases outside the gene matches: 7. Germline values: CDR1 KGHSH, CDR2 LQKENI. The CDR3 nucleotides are TGTGCCAGCTCACGGGGACAGGGGCGCCAAACTGAAGCTTTCTTT. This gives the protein CASSRGQGRQTEAFF.

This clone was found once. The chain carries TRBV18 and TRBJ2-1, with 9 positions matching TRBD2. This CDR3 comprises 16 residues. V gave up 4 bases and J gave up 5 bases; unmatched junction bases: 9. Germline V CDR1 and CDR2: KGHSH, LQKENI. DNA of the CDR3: TGTGCCAGCTCACACGGACTAGCGCGACGAGACAATGAGCAGTTCTTC. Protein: CASSHGLARRDNEQFF. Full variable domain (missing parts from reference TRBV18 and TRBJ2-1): NAGVMQNPRHLVRRRGQEARLRCSPMKGHSHVYWYRQLPEEGLKFMVYLQKENIIDESGMPKERFSAEFPKEGPSILRIQQVVRGDSAAYFCASSHGLARRDNEQFFGPGTRLTVL.

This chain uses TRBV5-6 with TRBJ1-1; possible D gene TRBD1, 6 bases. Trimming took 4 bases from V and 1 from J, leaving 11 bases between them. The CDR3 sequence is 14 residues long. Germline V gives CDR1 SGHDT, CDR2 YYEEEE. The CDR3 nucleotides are TGTGCCAGCAGCGTGGACAGTTGGAACACTGAAGCTTTCTTT. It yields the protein CASSVDSWNTEAFF.

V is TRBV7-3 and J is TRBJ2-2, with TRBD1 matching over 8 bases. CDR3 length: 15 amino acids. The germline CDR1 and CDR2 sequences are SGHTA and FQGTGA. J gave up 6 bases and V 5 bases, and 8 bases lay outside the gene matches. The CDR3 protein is CASSPRARGPGELFF. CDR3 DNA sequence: TGTGCCAGCAGCCCCCGAGCCAGGGGGCCCGGGGAGCTGTTTTTT.

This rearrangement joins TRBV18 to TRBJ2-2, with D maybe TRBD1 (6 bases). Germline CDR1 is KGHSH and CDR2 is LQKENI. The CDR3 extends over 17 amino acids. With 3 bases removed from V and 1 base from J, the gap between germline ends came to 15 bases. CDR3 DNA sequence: TGTGCCAGCTCACCTTTGACAGGCCTACTGAACACCGGGGAGCTGTTTTTT. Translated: CASSPLTGLLNTGELFF.

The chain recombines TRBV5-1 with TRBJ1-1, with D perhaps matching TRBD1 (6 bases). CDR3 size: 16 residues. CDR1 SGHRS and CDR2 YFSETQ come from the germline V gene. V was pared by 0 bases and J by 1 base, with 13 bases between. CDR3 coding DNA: TGCGCCAGCAGCTTGGGACAGGTGTCCTGGAACACTGAAGCTTTCTTT. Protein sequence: CASSLGQVSWNTEAFF.

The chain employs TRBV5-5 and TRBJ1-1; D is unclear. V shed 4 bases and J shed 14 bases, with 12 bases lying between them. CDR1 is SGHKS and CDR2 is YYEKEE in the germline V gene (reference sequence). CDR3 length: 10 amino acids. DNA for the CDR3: TGTGCCAGCAGCCTTGAGGGCGGCTTCTTT. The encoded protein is CASSLEGGFF.

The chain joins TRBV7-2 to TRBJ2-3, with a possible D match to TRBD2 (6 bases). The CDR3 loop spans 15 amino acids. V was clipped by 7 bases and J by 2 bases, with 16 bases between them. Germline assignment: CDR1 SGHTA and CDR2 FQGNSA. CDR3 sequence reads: CASTQGAGYTDTQYF. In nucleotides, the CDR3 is TGTGCCAGCACCCAAGGGGCGGGGTACACAGATACGCAGTATTTT.

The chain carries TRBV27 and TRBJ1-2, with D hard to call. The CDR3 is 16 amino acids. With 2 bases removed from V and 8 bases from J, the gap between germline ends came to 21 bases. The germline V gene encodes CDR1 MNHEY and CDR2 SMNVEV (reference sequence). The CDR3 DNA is TGTGCCAGCAGTTTAAGTAGCGCAGGAGCCTTCGGAGGCTACACCTTC. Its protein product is CASSLSSAGAFGGYTF.

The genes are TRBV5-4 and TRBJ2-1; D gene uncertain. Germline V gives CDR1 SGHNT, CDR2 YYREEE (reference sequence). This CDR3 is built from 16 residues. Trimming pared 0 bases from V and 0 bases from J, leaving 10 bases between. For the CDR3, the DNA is TGTGCCAGCAGCTTGGCCGGCAGCAGCTCCTACAATGAGCAGTTCTTC. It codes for CASSLAGSSSYNEQFF.